This TCR beta chain was found in a study of OX40 agonist ivuxolimab in advanced cancers. Looking at the study overall: In this cohort, patients received ivuxolimab, an agonistic anti-OX40 (CD134) antibody. Prior checkpoint blockade (anti-PD-1, anti-PD-L1 or anti-CTLA-4) was permitted; approximately 44% had it.

The CDR3 totals 14 residues. The germline gives CDR1 SGHDN, CDR2 FVKESK. V was pared by 6 bases and J by 1 base, with 10 bases between. The repertoire was sequenced with immunoSEQ multiplex PCR; TCRdb's copy has only in-frame clones and lacks some. The table has fewer than 45,000 clones, more than 75% seen once. This sample comprised CD4+ or CD8+ T cells sorted from blood, obtained in a trial of the OX40 agonist ivuxolimab. The chain has TRBV14 and TRBJ2-1; D gene uncertain. The receptor was derived from an adult with an advanced solid tumor such as melanoma, head and neck, liver or kidney cancer. This CDR3 is CASRLSWSYNEQFF. As DNA, the CDR3 is TGTGCCAGCAGGTTGAGTTGGTCCTACAATGAGCAGTTCTTC.